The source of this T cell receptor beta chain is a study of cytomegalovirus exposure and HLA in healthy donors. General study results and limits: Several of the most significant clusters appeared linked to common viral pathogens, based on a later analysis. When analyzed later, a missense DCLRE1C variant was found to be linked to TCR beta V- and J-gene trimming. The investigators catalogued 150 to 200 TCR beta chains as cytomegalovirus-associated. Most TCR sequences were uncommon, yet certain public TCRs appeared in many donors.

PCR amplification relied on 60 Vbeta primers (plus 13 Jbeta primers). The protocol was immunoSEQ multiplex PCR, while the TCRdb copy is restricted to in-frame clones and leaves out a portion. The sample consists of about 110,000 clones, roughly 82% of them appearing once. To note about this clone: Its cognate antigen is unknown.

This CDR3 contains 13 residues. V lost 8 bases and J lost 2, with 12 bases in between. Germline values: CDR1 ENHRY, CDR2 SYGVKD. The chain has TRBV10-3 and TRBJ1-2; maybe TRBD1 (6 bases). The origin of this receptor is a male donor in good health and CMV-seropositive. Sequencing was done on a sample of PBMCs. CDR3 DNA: TGTGCCATCCAATCAGGGGACAACTATGGCTACACCTTC. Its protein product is CAIQSGDNYGYTF.